The rows below give T cell receptor beta chains drawn from one sample of a study of blood T cells in healthy people across ages. TCRdb recomputed calls from the 5' RACE reads with MiXCR, one row per CDR3 protein. The table shows around 1.7 million distinct CDR3 sequences, with roughly 27% occurring only once. The sequenced sample consisted of blood. The receptors shown here come from a woman in her twenties or thirties in good health. CDR3s include the opening cysteine and the closing phenylalanine or tryptophan. D genes are given only for firm matches. Some rows have no size entry. The others give once, few or many, or a class for an expanded clone.

j_gene: TRBJ2-7
abundance: many
v_gene: TRBV12-3/TRBV12-4
d_gene: TRBD1
CDR3aa: CASSWQGAKEQYF
CDR3nt: TGTGCCAGCAGTTGGCAGGGGGCGAAAGAGCAGTACTTC

j_gene: TRBJ1-5
abundance: few
v_gene: TRBV6-2/TRBV6-3
d_gene: TRBD1
CDR3aa: CASSRDRGGSQPQHF
CDR3nt: TGTGCCAGCAGTCGCGACAGGGGCGGGAGTCAGCCCCAGCATTTT

j_gene: TRBJ1-2
abundance: many
v_gene: TRBV7-2
d_gene: TRBD1
CDR3aa: CASRYDRGPYGYTF
CDR3nt: TGTGCCAGCAGATACGACAGGGGCCCTTATGGCTACACCTTC

j_gene: TRBJ2-1
abundance: many
v_gene: TRBV4-3
d_gene: NA
CDR3aa: CASSQGFRGNEQFF
CDR3nt: TGCGCCAGCAGCCAAGGTTTTCGGGGCAATGAGCAGTTCTTC

j_gene: TRBJ2-1
abundance: NA
v_gene: TRBV10-3
d_gene: TRBD2
CDR3aa: CAIRRGNEQFF
CDR3nt: TGTGCCATCAGGCGGGGGAATGAGCAGTTCTTC

j_gene: TRBJ1-5
abundance: few
v_gene: TRBV7-6
d_gene: NA
CDR3aa: CASSLMGFNQPQHF
CDR3nt: TGTGCCAGCAGCTTAATGGGATTCAATCAGCCCCAGCATTTT

j_gene: TRBJ1-2
abundance: NA
v_gene: TRBV20-1
d_gene: NA
CDR3aa: CSAIGRDGYTF
CDR3nt: TGCAGTGCTATAGGCAGGGATGGCTACACCTTC

j_gene: TRBJ2-1
abundance: few
v_gene: TRBV20-1
d_gene: TRBD2
CDR3aa: CSARESSGRADEQFF
CDR3nt: TGCAGTGCTAGAGAGTCCAGCGGGAGGGCCGATGAGCAGTTCTTC

j_gene: TRBJ1-1
abundance: few
v_gene: TRBV2
d_gene: TRBD1
CDR3aa: CASSKLLTGPRTEAFF
CDR3nt: TGTGCCAGCAGCAAACTCCTGACAGGGCCGAGGACTGAAGCTTTCTTT

j_gene: TRBJ2-1
abundance: few
v_gene: TRBV6-1
d_gene: NA
CDR3aa: CASKGQRASSYNEQFF
CDR3nt: TGTGCCAGCAAAGGCCAGCGGGCTAGCTCCTACAATGAGCAGTTCTTC

j_gene: TRBJ2-5
abundance: NA
v_gene: TRBV6-6
d_gene: TRBD2
CDR3aa: CASLPTGGVRETQYF
CDR3nt: TGTGCCAGCCTCCCGACGGGGGGGGTCCGGGAGACCCAGTACTTC

j_gene: TRBJ2-1
abundance: many
v_gene: TRBV7-2
d_gene: TRBD2
CDR3aa: CASSLDTGLANYNEQFF
CDR3nt: TGTGCCAGCAGCTTGGATACGGGACTAGCGAACTACAATGAGCAGTTCTTC

j_gene: TRBJ1-2
abundance: NA
v_gene: TRBV12-3/TRBV12-4
d_gene: NA
CDR3aa: CASSLIPANYGYTF
CDR3nt: TGTGCCAGCAGTTTGATCCCCGCAAACTATGGCTACACCTTC

j_gene: TRBJ2-1
abundance: NA
v_gene: TRBV7-2
d_gene: NA
CDR3aa: CTSSLSPSADKRGEQFF
CDR3nt: TGTACCAGCAGCTTAAGCCCGTCTGCGGATAAGAGGGGTGAGCAGTTCTTC

j_gene: TRBJ2-7
abundance: NA
v_gene: TRBV12-3/TRBV12-4
d_gene: TRBD2
CDR3aa: CASGGGGRITSYEQYF
CDR3nt: TGTGCCAGCGGGGGCGGCGGGAGGATAACCTCCTACGAGCAGTACTTC

j_gene: TRBJ2-1
abundance: NA
v_gene: TRBV6-1
d_gene: NA
CDR3aa: CASMGNNKQFF
CDR3nt: TGTGCCAGCATGGGCAATAATAAGCAGTTCTTC

j_gene: TRBJ1-2
abundance: few
v_gene: TRBV20-1
d_gene: TRBD1
CDR3aa: CSARQGARGYTF
CDR3nt: TGCAGTGCTAGACAGGGGGCTCGTGGCTACACCTTC

j_gene: TRBJ2-1
abundance: NA
v_gene: TRBV6-2/TRBV6-3
d_gene: TRBD2
CDR3aa: CACRPSGASDEQFF
CDR3nt: TGTGCCTGCCGCCCTAGCGGGGCTTCGGATGAGCAGTTCTTC

j_gene: TRBJ2-3
abundance: few
v_gene: TRBV6-1
d_gene: NA
CDR3aa: CASMDGYTDTQYF
CDR3nt: TGTGCCAGCATGGACGGTTACACAGATACGCAGTATTTT

j_gene: TRBJ1-4
abundance: few
v_gene: TRBV4-1
d_gene: NA
CDR3aa: CASSQDMTTNEKLFF
CDR3nt: TGCGCCAGCAGCCAAGATATGACAACTAATGAAAAACTGTTTTTT

j_gene: TRBJ1-5
abundance: few
v_gene: TRBV2
d_gene: NA
CDR3aa: CASSNGVNQPQHF
CDR3nt: TGTGCCAGCAGTAACGGGGTGAATCAGCCCCAGCATTTT

j_gene: TRBJ1-6
abundance: NA
v_gene: TRBV12-3/TRBV12-4
d_gene: TRBD1
CDR3aa: CASSPGTGGAPPHF
CDR3nt: TGTGCCAGCAGTCCCGGGACAGGGGGAGCACCCCCCCACTTT

j_gene: TRBJ1-1
abundance: NA
v_gene: TRBV5-1
d_gene: NA
CDR3aa: CASSFDSAFEAFF
CDR3nt: TGCGCCAGCAGCTTCGACAGTGCCTTTGAAGCTTTCTTT

j_gene: TRBJ2-7
abundance: NA
v_gene: TRBV20-1
d_gene: NA
CDR3aa: CSARVGAGLTYEQYF
CDR3nt: TGCAGTGCTAGAGTCGGGGCGGGGCTCACCTACGAGCAGTACTTC

j_gene: TRBJ2-7
abundance: NA
v_gene: TRBV20-1
d_gene: NA
CDR3aa: CSAGGLTGVRSYEQYF
CDR3nt: TGCAGTGCTGGAGGACTAACGGGAGTCCGCTCCTACGAGCAGTACTTC

j_gene: TRBJ2-5
abundance: NA
v_gene: TRBV12-3/TRBV12-4
d_gene: TRBD1
CDR3aa: CASGTGETQYF
CDR3nt: TGTGCCAGCGGGACAGGGGAGACCCAGTACTTC

j_gene: TRBJ2-5
abundance: many
v_gene: TRBV12-3/TRBV12-4
d_gene: TRBD2
CDR3aa: CASSALAGGRETQYF
CDR3nt: TGTGCCAGCAGTGCCCTAGCGGGGGGGAGAGAGACCCAGTACTTC

j_gene: TRBJ1-6
abundance: NA
v_gene: TRBV6-2/TRBV6-3
d_gene: TRBD1
CDR3aa: CASTGQYNSPLHF
CDR3nt: TGTGCCAGCACGGGACAGTATAATTCACCCCTCCACTTT

j_gene: TRBJ2-1
abundance: few
v_gene: TRBV6-2/TRBV6-3
d_gene: NA
CDR3aa: CASRSPRTQGGNEQFF
CDR3nt: TGTGCCAGCAGATCTCCTAGAACCCAGGGGGGCAATGAGCAGTTCTTC

j_gene: TRBJ2-7
abundance: few
v_gene: TRBV20-1
d_gene: NA
CDR3aa: CSARTGEHHEQYF
CDR3nt: TGCAGTGCTAGAACGGGGGAACACCACGAGCAGTACTTC

j_gene: TRBJ2-4
abundance: NA
v_gene: TRBV12-3/TRBV12-4
d_gene: NA
CDR3aa: CASSPGTNIQYF
CDR3nt: TGTGCCAGCAGCCCGGGGACTAACATTCAGTACTTC

j_gene: TRBJ1-5
abundance: NA
v_gene: TRBV10-2
d_gene: NA
CDR3aa: CASSESAYSNQPQHF
CDR3nt: TGCGCCAGCAGTGAGTCGGCCTATAGCAATCAGCCCCAGCATTTT

j_gene: TRBJ1-3
abundance: few
v_gene: TRBV5-1
d_gene: NA
CDR3aa: CASSLERGANTIYF
CDR3nt: TGCGCCAGCAGCTTGGAGCGGGGGGCAAACACCATATATTTT

j_gene: TRBJ2-1
abundance: NA
v_gene: TRBV10-3
d_gene: TRBD2
CDR3aa: CASIAGESYNEQFF
CDR3nt: TGTGCCTCCATAGCGGGAGAGAGCTACAATGAGCAGTTCTTC

j_gene: TRBJ1-2
abundance: NA
v_gene: TRBV2
d_gene: NA
CDR3aa: CASKSWDTFNGYTF
CDR3nt: TGTGCCAGCAAATCTTGGGATACTTTTAATGGCTACACCTTC

j_gene: TRBJ2-1
abundance: many
v_gene: TRBV29-1
d_gene: NA
CDR3aa: CSAALYNEQFF
CDR3nt: TGCAGCGCCGCCCTCTACAATGAGCAGTTCTTC

j_gene: TRBJ2-7
abundance: few
v_gene: TRBV28
d_gene: TRBD1
CDR3aa: CASSSPGTGSREQYF
CDR3nt: TGTGCCAGCAGCTCCCCTGGGACAGGGTCTAGGGAGCAGTACTTC

j_gene: TRBJ2-5
abundance: few
v_gene: TRBV7-9
d_gene: NA
CDR3aa: CASSLHYQETQYF
CDR3nt: TGTGCCAGCAGCTTACACTACCAAGAGACCCAGTACTTC

j_gene: TRBJ2-7
abundance: many
v_gene: TRBV5-1
d_gene: TRBD2
CDR3aa: CASSLTDATSGKEYF
CDR3nt: TGCGCCAGCAGCTTGACCGACGCAACTAGCGGAAAGGAGTACTTC

j_gene: TRBJ2-7
abundance: few
v_gene: TRBV6-6
d_gene: TRBD2
CDR3aa: CASSYIVGGYEQYF
CDR3nt: TGTGCCAGCAGTTACATAGTGGGAGGGTACGAGCAGTACTTC

j_gene: TRBJ1-6
abundance: NA
v_gene: TRBV5-1
d_gene: NA
CDR3aa: CASSRRDGYSPLHF
CDR3nt: TGCGCCAGCAGCCGACGGGACGGATATTCACCCCTCCACTTT

j_gene: TRBJ2-7
abundance: many
v_gene: TRBV20-1
d_gene: TRBD2
CDR3aa: CSASLAGAYEQYF
CDR3nt: TGCAGTGCTAGTCTAGCGGGAGCCTACGAGCAGTACTTC

j_gene: TRBJ2-2
abundance: many
v_gene: TRBV7-3
d_gene: NA
CDR3aa: CASSSGLNAGELFF
CDR3nt: TGTGCCAGCAGCTCGGGGTTAAACGCCGGGGAGCTGTTTTTT

j_gene: TRBJ2-7
abundance: many
v_gene: TRBV6-6
d_gene: NA
CDR3aa: CASRQGVYEQYF
CDR3nt: TGTGCCAGCCGCCAGGGAGTCTACGAGCAGTACTTC